This T cell receptor (beta chain) was documented in a study of T cell responses to AZD1222 COVID-19 vaccine. Study outcomes and limitations: Close to half of all spike-specific TCRs reportedly target regions of the variants that are unmutated. Researchers took repertoire samples only after the peak T cell response had come. Clonal diversity was possibly underestimated; the donors were predominantly white British and more often female.

Deletions cut 0 bases from V and 8 bases from J, with 13 bases between. Germline CDR1 reads LGHDT; CDR2 reads YNNKEL (reference sequence). The CDR3 loop spans 14 amino acids. Remarks on this clone: The antigen is undetermined.

The repertoire was sequenced with immunoSEQ multiplex PCR; TCRdb's copy has only in-frame clones and lacks some. The data show about 130,000 clones, more than 90% seen once. This receptor was identified in an adult who received the AZD1222 COVID-19 vaccine. J is TRBJ1-2 and V is TRBV3-1 (or the pseudogene TRBV3-2); a weak D match, TRBD1 (6 bases). The input for sequencing was peripheral blood, taken 28 days after the second AZD1222 dose. CDR3: CASSQDSGAGGYTF. DNA of the CDR3: TGTGCCAGCAGCCAAGATTCAGGGGCGGGAGGCTACACCTTC.